This T cell receptor (beta chain) was sequenced during a study of blood T cell repertoires in COVID-19. Study-level background: The United States, Italy and Spain provided the acute and convalescent COVID-19 samples. PBMCs, B-cell-depleted T cells, or T cells provided the cDNA or gDNA that made up the material.

Only in-frame clones appear in the TCRdb table, and some are missing; sequencing was by immunoSEQ multiplex PCR. The table shows some 150,000 clones, with approximately 80% occurring only once. Germline CDR1 reads SGHAT; CDR2 reads FQNNGV. Losses at the gene ends were 3 bases for V and 5 bases for J; bases not matched to a gene: 6. The CDR3 spans 15 residues. The clonotype was recovered from a woman in her sixties with active or convalescent COVID-19. Specimen: peripheral blood. The rearrangement joins TRBV11-2 to TRBJ1-5; 8 nucleotides align to TRBD1. CDR3 coding DNA: TGTGCCAGCAGCTTTGACAGGGGAGCCGATCAGCCCCAGCATTTT. Its translation is CASSFDRGADQPQHF.